This T cell receptor beta chain was profiled in a study of lymphopenia after photon versus proton radiotherapy. Regarding the study as a whole: Oligoclonal CD8+ Temra expansion after nadir drove photon patients' diversity drop.

Germline CDR1 is SNHLY and CDR2 is FYNNEI. With V trimmed by 11 bases and J by 0 bases, 9 bases remained unmatched. The CDR3 spans 15 residues. Sequencing used immunoSEQ multiplex PCR; TCRdb keeps in-frame clones, though not all of them. The data contain around 64,000 clones, roughly 90% of them singletons. Of note for this clone: Antigen: not known.

Source: peripheral blood, taken from a patient treated with photon-based radiotherapy. The TCR comes from a woman aged 40 to 50 with cholangiocarcinoma. The gene calls are TRBV2 and TRBJ2-3; 9 bases align to TRBD2. Here the CDR3 DNA reads TGTGCCGGACGACTAGCGGACTATAGCACAGATACGCAGTATTTT. Translating gives CAGRLADYSTDTQYF.